This T cell receptor beta chain appears in the sequencing data of a study of CD8 T cells in ankylosing spondylitis. This clonotype has just a few counts. TCRdb re-derived calls from the 5' RACE reads in MiXCR, one entry per CDR3 protein. The top ten clones hold 0.61% of a sample with 250,000 or so distinct CDR3 sequences, about 24% of them seen once. The germline V and J ends were trimmed by 0 bases and 4 bases, with 9 bases remaining between them. Germline assignment: CDR1 MNHEY and CDR2 SVGAGI. There are 14 residues in the CDR3. The receptor comes from a male donor with ankylosing spondylitis or in good health (not recorded which). The rearrangement links TRBV6-5 to TRBJ1-2; D gene ambiguous. The specimen sequenced was blood, either unsorted or a sorted T cell fraction (not recorded which). The DNA of the CDR3 is TGTGCCAGCAGTTACTCGCGGCAGTCCTATGGCTACACCTTC. Translating gives CASSYSRQSYGYTF.